This TCR beta chain was observed in a study of blood T cells in healthy people across ages. Study in general: About one barcoded beta molecule was captured per two T cells (by template switching).

The junction had 10 bases not matched to a gene; V was cut back by 4 bases and J by 6 bases. The CDR3 is made up of 16 amino acids. The germline V gene encodes CDR1 MGHRA and CDR2 YSYEKL. Worth noting for this clonotype: Antigen: not known.

A second PCR of 7 to 11 cycles used a sample-barcoded 5' primer and a J-beta primer mix. Every cDNA molecule bore a tag from a template-switch adaptor containing 12 random nucleotides. Every sample returned 3 million or more CDR3-containing paired-end reads. From the 5' RACE reads, TCRdb called clonotypes with MiXCR, one entry per CDR3 protein. This table has hundreds of thousands of distinct CDR3 sequences, around 43% appearing once. Study findings and constraints: Naive and antigen-experienced cells were not separated, limiting conclusive comparison.

The J gene is TRBJ2-1, the V gene TRBV4-1; 9 nucleotides match TRBD1. Sequencing used blood. The receptor was isolated from a man in his fifties or sixties in good health. CDR3 region: CASSRLDRGGSNEQFF. The CDR3 DNA reads as TGCGCCAGCAGCCGACTGGACAGGGGAGGTTCCAATGAGCAGTTCTTC.